This TCR beta chain stems from a study of T cells in localized non-small cell lung cancer. The germline V gene has CDR1 SNHLY and CDR2 FYNNEI. V was trimmed by 7 bases and J by 8 bases, leaving 11 bases between them. The length of the CDR3 is 12 residues. The protocol was immunoSEQ multiplex PCR, while the TCRdb copy is restricted to in-frame clones and leaves out a portion. The sample lists 25,000 to 35,000 clones; around 77% were seen once. General study points: Measurement of T cell clonality placed uninvolved adjacent lung highest, above the level in tumor. Paired adjacent lung recovered a median approximately 62 of the top 100 tumor clones. Heterogeneity remains possible, as sequencing covered one tumor region only.

Points on this clone: What it recognizes is unknown.

The V call is TRBV2, the J call TRBJ1-4, with unresolved D. The input for sequencing was peripheral blood, taken before any cancer treatment. This TCR was sampled from a male donor aged 60 or over with stage III squamous cell lung carcinoma. Written as DNA, the CDR3 is TGTGCCAGCACCCGGGGAGGGGAAAAACTGTTTTTT. Its protein product is CASTRGGEKLFF.